This T cell receptor beta chain was captured in a study of blood T cell repertoires in COVID-19. TCRdb's table, derived via immunoSEQ multiplex PCR, lists solely in-frame clones and lacks some. The table includes about 400,000 clones, over 75% detected once. Sample: PBMCs or T cells enriched from blood (not recorded which). This clonotype was sampled from a woman aged 25 to 39 with acute COVID-19.

The chain's CDR3 is CASSPTPGTSSGYTF. In nucleotides, the CDR3 is TGTGCCAGCAGTCCTACCCCCGGGACAAGTAGTGGCTACACCTTC. The V and J genes are TRBV6-5 and TRBJ1-2; TRBD1 might be the D (6 bases). CDR3 length equals 15 residues. Germline CDR1 is MNHEY and CDR2 is SVGAGI. V lost 5 bases to trimming and J lost 7 bases, with 20 bases between them.